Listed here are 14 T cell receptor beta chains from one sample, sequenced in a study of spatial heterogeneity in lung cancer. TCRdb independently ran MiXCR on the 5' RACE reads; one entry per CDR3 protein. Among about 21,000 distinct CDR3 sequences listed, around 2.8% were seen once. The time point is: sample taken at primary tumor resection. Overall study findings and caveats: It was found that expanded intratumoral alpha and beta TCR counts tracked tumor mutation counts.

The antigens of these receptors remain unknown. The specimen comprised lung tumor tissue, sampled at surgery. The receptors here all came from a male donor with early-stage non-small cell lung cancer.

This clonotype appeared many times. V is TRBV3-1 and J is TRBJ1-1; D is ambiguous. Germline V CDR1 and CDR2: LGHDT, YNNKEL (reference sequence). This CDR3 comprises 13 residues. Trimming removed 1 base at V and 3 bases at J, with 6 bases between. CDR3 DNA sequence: TGTGCCAGCAGCCAAGGGGCGGACACTGAAGCTTTCTTT. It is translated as CASSQGADTEAFF.

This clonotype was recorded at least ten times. CDR3 nucleotides: TGCGCCAGCAGCTTGGGGGGAAGCTCCTACGAGCAGTACTTC. Translation: CASSLGGSSYEQYF. The chain is built from TRBV5-1 and TRBJ2-7; no reliable D call. The germline V and J ends were trimmed by 0 bases and 0 bases, with 7 bases remaining between them. Germline V gives CDR1 SGHRS, CDR2 YFSETQ. The CDR3 has 14 residues.

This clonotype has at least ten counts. The chain's CDR3 is CASSPSMGEKLFF. The CDR3, as DNA: TGTGCCAGCAGTCCCTCGATGGGCGAAAAACTGTTTTTT. This chain joins TRBV6-5 and TRBJ1-4, with D uncertain. The germline gives CDR1 MNHEY, CDR2 SVGAGI. The CDR3 loop spans 13 amino acids. With 5 bases removed from V and 8 bases from J, the gap between germline ends came to 12 bases.

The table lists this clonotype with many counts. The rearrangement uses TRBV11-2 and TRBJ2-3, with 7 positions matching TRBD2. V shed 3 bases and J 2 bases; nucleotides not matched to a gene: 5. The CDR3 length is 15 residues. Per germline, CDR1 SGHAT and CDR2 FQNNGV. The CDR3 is CASSLDSGYTDTQYF. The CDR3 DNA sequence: TGTGCCAGCAGCTTGGATAGCGGGTACACAGATACGCAGTATTTT.

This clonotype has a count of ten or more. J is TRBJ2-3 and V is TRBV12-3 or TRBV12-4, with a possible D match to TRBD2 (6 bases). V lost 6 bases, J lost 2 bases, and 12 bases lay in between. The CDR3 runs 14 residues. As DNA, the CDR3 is TGTGCCAGCAGGGGGGACTTTTACACAGATACGCAGTATTTT. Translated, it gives CASRGDFYTDTQYF.

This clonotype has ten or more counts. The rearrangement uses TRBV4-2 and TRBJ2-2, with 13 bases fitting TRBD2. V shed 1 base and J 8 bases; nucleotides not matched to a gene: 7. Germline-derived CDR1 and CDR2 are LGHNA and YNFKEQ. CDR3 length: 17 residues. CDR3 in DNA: TGTGCCAGCAGCCAAGGGACTAGCGGGAGTCCCGCGGGGGAGCTGTTTTTT. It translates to CASSQGTSGSPAGELFF.

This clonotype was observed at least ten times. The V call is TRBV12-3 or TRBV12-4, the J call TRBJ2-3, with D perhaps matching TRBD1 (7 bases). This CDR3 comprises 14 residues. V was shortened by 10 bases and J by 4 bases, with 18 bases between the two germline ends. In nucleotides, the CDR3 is TGTGCCACCCTGTCAGGGGGGAGAGCAGATACGCAGTATTTT. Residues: CATLSGGRADTQYF.

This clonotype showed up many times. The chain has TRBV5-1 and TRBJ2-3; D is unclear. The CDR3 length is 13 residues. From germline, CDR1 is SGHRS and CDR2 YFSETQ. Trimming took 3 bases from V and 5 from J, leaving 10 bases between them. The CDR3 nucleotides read TGCGCCAGCAGCTCGAATCTTCTAGATACGCAGTATTTT. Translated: CASSSNLLDTQYF.

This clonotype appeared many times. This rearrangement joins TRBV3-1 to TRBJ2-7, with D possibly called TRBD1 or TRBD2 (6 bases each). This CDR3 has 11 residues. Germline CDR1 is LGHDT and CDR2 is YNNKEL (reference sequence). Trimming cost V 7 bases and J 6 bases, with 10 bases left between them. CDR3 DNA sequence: TGTGCCAGCAAAAGGGGGGTCGAGCAGTACTTC. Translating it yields CASKRGVEQYF.

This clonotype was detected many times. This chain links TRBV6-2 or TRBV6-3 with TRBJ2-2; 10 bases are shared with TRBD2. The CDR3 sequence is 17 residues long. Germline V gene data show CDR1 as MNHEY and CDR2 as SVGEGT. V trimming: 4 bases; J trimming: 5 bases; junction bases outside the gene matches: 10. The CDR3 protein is CASSFSGTSEKTGELFF. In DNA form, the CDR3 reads TGTGCCAGCAGTTTTTCGGGGACTAGCGAAAAGACCGGGGAGCTGTTTTTT.

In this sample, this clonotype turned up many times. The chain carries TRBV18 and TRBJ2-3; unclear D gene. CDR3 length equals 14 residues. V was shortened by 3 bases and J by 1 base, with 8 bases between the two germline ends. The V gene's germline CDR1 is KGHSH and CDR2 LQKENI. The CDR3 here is CASSPEFRTDTQYF. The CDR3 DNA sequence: TGTGCCAGCTCACCCGAGTTTCGCACAGATACGCAGTATTTT.

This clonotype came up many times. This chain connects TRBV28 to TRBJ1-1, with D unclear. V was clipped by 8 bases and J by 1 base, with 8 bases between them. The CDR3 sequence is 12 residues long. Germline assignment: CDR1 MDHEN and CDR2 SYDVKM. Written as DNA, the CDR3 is TGTGCCAGCCTAAGTCCGAACACTGAAGCTTTCTTT. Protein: CASLSPNTEAFF.

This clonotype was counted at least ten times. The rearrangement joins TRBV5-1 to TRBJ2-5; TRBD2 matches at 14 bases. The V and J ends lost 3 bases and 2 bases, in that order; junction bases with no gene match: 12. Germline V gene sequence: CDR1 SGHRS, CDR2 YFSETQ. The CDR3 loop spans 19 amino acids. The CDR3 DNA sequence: TGCGCCAGCAGCTCCCCGACTAGCGGGAGGGTATCGGGGCAAGAGACCCAGTACTTC. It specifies CASSSPTSGRVSGQETQYF.

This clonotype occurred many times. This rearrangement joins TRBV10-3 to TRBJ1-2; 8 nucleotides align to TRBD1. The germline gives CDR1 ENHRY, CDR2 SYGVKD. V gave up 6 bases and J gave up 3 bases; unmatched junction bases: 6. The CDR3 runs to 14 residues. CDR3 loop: CAISAGQGHYGYTF. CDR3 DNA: TGTGCCATCAGCGCCGGACAGGGCCACTATGGCTACACCTTC.